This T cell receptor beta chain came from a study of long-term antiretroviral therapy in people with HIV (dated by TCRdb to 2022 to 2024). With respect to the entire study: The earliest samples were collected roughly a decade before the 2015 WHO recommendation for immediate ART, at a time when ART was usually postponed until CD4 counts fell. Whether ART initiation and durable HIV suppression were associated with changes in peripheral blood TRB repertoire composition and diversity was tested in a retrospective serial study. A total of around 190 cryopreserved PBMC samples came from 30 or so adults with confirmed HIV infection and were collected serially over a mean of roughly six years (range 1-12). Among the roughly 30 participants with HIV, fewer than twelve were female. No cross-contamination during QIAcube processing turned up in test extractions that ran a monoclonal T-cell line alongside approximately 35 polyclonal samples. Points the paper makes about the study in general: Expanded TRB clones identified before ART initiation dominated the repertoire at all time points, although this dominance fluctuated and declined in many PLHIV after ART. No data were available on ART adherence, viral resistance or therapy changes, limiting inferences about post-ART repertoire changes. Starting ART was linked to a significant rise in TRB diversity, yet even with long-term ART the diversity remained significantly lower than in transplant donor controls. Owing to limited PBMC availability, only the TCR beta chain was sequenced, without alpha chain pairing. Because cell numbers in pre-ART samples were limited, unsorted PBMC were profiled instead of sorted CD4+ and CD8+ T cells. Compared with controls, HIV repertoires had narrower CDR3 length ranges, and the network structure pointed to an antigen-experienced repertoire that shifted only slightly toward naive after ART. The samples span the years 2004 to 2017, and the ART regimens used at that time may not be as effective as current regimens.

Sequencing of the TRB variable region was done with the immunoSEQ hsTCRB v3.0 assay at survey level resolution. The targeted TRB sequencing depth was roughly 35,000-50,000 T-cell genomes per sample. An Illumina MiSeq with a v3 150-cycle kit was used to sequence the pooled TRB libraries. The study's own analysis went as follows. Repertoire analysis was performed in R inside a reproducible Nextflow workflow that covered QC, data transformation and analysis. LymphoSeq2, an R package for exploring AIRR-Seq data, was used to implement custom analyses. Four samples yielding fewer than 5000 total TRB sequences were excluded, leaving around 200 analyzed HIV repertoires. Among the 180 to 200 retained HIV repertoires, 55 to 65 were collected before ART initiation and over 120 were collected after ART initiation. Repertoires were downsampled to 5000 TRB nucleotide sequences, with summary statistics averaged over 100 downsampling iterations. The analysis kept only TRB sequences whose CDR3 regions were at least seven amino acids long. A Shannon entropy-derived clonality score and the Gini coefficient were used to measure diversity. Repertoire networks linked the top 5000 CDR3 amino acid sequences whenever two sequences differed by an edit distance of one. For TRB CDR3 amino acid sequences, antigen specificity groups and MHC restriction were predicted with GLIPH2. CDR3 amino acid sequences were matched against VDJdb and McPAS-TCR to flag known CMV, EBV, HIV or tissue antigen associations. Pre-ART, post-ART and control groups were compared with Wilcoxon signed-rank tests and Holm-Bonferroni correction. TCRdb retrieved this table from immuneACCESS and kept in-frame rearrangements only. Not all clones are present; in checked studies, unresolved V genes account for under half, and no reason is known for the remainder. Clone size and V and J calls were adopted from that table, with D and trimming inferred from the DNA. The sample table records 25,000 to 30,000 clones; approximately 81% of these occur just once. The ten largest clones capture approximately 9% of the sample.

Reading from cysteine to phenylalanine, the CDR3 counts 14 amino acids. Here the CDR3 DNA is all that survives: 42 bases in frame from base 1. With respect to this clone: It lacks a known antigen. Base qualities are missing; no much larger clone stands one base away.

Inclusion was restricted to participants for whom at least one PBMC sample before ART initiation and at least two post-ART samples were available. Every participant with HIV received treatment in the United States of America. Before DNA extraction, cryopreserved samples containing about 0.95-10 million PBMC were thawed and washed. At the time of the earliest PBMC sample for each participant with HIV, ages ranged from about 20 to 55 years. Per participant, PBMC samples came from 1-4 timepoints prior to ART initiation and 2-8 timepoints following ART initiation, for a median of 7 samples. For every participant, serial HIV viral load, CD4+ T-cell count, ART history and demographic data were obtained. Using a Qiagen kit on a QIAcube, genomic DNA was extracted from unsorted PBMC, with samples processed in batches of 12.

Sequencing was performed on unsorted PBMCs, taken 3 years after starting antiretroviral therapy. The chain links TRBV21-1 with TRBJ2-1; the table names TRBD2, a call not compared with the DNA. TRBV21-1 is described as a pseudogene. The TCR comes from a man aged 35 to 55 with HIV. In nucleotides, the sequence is TGTGCCAGCAGCAAAGACGGGGATACGAATGAGCAGTTCTTC. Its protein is CASSKDGDTNEQFF.